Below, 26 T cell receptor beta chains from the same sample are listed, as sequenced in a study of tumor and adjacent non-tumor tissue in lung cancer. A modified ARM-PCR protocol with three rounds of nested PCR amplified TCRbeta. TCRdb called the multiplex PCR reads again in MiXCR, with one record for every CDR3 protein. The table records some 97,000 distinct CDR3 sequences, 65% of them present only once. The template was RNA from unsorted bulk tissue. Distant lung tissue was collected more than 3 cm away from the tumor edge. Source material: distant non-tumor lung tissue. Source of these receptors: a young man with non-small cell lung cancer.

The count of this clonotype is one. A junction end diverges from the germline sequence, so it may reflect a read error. CDR3 coding DNA: TGTGCCAGCAGCGATCGGGGCCCTTATGTCTACACCTTC. It yields the protein CASSDRGPYVYTF. The rearrangement links TRBV11-3 to TRBJ1-2, with D perhaps TRBD1 (5 bases). The CDR3 sequence is 13 residues long. CDR1 and CDR2 (germline): SGHNT, YENEEA.

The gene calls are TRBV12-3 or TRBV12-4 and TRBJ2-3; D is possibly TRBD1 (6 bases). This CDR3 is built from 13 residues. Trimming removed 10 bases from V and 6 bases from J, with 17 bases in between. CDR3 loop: CANRSEGVDTQYF. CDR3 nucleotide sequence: TGTGCCAACAGATCAGAGGGGGTGGATACGCAGTATTTT.

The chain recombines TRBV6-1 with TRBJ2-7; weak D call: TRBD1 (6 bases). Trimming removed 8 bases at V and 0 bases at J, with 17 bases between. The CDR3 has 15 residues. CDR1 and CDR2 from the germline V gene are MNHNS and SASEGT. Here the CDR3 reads CASGREDRTSYEQYF. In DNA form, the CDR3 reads TGTGCCAGCGGTCGAGAAGACAGGACCTCCTACGAGCAGTACTTC.

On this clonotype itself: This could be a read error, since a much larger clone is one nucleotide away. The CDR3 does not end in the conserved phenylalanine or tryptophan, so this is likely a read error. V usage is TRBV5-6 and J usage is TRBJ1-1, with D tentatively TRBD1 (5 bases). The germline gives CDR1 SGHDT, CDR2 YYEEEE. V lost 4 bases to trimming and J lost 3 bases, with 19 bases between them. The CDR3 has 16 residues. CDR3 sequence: CASSPTGSRADTEAFV. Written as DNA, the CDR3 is TGTGCCAGCAGCCCCACGGGGTCCAGGGCGGACACTGAAGCTTTCGTT.

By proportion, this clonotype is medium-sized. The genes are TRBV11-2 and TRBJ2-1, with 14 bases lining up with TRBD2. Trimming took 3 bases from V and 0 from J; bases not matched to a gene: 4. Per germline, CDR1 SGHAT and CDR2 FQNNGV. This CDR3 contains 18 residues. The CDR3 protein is CASSLRLAGGSSYNEQFF. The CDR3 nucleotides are TGTGCCAGCAGCTTGCGACTAGCGGGAGGGAGCTCCTACAATGAGCAGTTCTTC.

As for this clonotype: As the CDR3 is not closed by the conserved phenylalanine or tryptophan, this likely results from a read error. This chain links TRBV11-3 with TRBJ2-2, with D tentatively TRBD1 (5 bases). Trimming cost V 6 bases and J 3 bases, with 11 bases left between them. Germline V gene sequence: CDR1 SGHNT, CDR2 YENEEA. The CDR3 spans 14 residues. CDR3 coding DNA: TGTGCCAGCAGTTTGAAGGGGCACACCGGGGAGCTGTTTATT. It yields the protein CASSLKGHTGELFI.

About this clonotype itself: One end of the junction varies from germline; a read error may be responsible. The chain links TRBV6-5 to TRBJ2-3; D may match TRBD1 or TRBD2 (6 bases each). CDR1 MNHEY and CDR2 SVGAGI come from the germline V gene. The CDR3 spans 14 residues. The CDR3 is CASSYQGSGDTHHF. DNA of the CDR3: TGTGCCAGCAGTTATCAAGGGTCGGGGGACACGCACCATTTT.

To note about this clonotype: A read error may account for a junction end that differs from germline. The CDR3 nucleotides read TGTGCCAGCAACTTAAACCGAATGTCCAATCAGCCCCAGCGTTTT. Protein: CASNLNRMSNQPQRF. The chain joins TRBV11-2 to TRBJ1-5; D gene ambiguous. Germline loops: CDR1 SGHAT, CDR2 FQNNGV. The CDR3 consists of 15 residues.

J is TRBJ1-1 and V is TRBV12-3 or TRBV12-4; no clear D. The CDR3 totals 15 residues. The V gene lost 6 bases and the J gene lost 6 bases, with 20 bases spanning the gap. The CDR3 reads CASSRAAGPRPEAFF. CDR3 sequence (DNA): TGTGCCAGCAGCCGTGCGGCGGGTCCCAGGCCTGAAGCTTTCTTT.

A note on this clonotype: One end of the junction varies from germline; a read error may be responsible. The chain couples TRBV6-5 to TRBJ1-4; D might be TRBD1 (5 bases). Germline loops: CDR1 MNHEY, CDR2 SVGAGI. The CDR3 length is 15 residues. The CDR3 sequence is CANSLTASTNEKLFF. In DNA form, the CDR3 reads TGTGCCAACAGTTTGACAGCCTCAACTAATGAAAAACTGTTTTTT.

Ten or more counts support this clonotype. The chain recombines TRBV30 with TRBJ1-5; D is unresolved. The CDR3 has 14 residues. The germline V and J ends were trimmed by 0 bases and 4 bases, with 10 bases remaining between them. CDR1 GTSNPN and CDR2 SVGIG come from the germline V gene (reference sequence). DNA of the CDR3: TGTGCCTGGAGTGTAGCGGTGTCTAATCAGCCCCAGCATTTT. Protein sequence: CAWSVAVSNQPQHF. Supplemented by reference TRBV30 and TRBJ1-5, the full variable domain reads SQTIHQWPATLVQPVGSPLSLECTVEGTSNPNLYWYRQAAGRGLQLLFYSVGIGQISSEVPQNLSASRPQDRQFILSSKKLLLSDSGFYLCAWSVAVSNQPQHFGDGTRLSIL.

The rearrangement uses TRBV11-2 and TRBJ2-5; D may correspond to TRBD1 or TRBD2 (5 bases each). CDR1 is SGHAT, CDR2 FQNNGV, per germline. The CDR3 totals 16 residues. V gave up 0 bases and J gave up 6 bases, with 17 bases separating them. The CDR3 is CASSLESGTPEKTQYF. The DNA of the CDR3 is TGTGCCAGCAGCTTAGAATCAGGGACCCCGGAGAAGACCCAGTACTTC.

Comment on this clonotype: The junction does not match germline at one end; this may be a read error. CDR3 residues: CASSLWTPVQNSGELFF. CDR3 coding DNA: TGTGCCAGTAGTTTATGGACCCCAGTCCAAAACAGCGGGGAGCTGTTTTTT. This chain connects TRBV12-3 or TRBV12-4 to TRBJ2-2; D gene uncertain. The CDR3 has 17 amino acids.

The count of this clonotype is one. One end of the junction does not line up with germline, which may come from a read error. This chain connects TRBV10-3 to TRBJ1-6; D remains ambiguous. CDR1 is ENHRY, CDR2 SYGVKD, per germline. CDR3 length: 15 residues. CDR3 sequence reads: CVITDDVSYNSPLHF. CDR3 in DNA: TGTGTCATCACGGACGACGTCAGCTATAATTCACCTCTCCACTTT.

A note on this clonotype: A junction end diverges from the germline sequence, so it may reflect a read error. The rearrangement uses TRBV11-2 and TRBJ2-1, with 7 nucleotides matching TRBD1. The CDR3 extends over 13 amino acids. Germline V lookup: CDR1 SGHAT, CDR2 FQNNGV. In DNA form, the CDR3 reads TGTTCCAGCAGCTTGGACAGGATCAATGGGCAGTTCTTC. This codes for CSSSLDRINGQFF.

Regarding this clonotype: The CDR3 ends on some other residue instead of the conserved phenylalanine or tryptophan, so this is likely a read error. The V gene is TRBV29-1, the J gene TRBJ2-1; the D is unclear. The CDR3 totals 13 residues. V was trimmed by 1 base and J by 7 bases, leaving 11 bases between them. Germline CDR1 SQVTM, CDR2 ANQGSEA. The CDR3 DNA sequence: TGCAGCGTTGAAGGGACGACTGCAAATGAGCAGTTCGTC. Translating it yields CSVEGTTANEQFV.

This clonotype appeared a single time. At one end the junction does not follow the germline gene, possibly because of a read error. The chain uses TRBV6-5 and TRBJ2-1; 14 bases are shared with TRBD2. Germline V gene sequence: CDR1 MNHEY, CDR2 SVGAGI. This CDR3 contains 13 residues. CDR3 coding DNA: TGTACCAGCAGTTTGGGACTAGCGGGAGAGCAGTCCTTC. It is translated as CTSSLGLAGEQSF.

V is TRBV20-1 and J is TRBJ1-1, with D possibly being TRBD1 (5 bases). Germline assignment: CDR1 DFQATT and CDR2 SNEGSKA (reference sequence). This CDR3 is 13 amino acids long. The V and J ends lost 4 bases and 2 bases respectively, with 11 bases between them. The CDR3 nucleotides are TGCAGTGCTACCTCCGGGACTAACACTGAAGCTTTCTTT. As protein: CSATSGTNTEAFF.

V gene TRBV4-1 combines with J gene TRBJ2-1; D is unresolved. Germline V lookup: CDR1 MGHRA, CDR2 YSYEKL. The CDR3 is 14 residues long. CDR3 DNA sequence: TGCTGCAGCAGCCAAGAGCACTCCCCTGATGAGCAGTTCTTC. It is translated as CCSSQEHSPDEQFF.

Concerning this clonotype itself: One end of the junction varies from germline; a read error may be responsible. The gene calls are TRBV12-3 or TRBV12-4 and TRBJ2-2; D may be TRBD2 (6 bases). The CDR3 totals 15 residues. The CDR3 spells CVSSPDYVNTGELCF. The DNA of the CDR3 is TGTGTCAGCAGCCCGGACTACGTGAACACCGGGGAGCTGTGTTTT.

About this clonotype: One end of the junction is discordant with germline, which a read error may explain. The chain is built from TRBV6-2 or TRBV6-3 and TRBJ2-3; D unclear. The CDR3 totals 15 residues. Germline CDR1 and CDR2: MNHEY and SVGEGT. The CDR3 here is CDSSHSFSRADTQYF. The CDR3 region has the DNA TGTGACAGCAGTCACTCGTTCTCCAGAGCAGATACGCAGTATTTT.

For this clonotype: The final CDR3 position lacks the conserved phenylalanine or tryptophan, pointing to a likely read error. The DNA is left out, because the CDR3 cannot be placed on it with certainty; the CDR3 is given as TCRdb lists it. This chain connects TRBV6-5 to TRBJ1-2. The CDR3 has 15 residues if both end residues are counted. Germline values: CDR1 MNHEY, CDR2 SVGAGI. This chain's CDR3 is CASSPTGPANYGCTL.

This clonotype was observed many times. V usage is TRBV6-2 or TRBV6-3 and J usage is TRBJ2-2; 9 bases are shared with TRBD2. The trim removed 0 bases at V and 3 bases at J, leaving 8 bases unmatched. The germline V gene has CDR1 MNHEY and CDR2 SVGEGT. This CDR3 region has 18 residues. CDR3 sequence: CASSYSAAGGPDTGELFF. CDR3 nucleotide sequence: TGTGCCAGCAGTTACTCCGCCGCGGGGGGGCCGGACACCGGGGAGCTGTTTTTT.

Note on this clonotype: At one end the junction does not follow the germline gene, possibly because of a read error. CDR3 sequence reads: CASNEGGPDTQYF. Written as DNA, the CDR3 is TGTGCCAGCAACGAGGGGGGGCCAGATACACAGTATTTT. The rearrangement joins TRBV6-2 or TRBV6-3 to TRBJ2-3; TRBD2 might be the D (7 bases). Germline loops: CDR1 MNHEY, CDR2 SVGEGT. This CDR3 is 13 amino acids long.

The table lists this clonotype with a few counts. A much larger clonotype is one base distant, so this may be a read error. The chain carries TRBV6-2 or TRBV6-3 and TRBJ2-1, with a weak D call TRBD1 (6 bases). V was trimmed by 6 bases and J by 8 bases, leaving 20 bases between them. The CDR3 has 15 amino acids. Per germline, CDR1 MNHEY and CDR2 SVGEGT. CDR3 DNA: TGTGCCAGCAGCTTGACCGGGACACTGAGACATGAGCAGTTCTTC. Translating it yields CASSLTGTLRHEQFF.

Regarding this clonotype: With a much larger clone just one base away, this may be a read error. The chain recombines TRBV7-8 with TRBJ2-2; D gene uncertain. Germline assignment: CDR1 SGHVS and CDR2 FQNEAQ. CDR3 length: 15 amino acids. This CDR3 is CASKAIGRNIGELFF. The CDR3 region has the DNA TGTGCCAGCAAGGCCATCGGAAGGAACATCGGGGAGCTGTTTTTT. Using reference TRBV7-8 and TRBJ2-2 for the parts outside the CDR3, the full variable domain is GAGVSQSPRYKVAKRGQDVALRCDPISGHVSLFWYQQALGQGPEFLTYFQNEAQLDKSGLPSDRFFAERPEGSVSTLKIQRTQQEDSAVYLCASKAIGRNIGELFFGEGSRLTVL.